One sample yielded the 25 T cell receptor beta chains listed below, sequenced in a study of cytomegalovirus exposure and HLA in healthy donors (dated by TCRdb to the late 2010s). Library generation was performed with the immunoSEQ multiplex PCR assay. Here the immuneACCESS table is served through TCRdb, limited to in-frame sequences with V and J called. Missing clones are a known gap in these copies; in checked studies unresolved V genes cover under half, and the rest lacks a known reason. Present in this sample are tens of thousands of clones, around 90% of which were seen just once. Approximately 2% of the sample goes to the ten largest clones. Sequenced sample: PBMCs. Receptors originate from a man aged 30 to 45 in good health and CMV-seronegative.

This clone was seen a single time. The V gene is TRBV21-1, the J gene TRBJ2-1; TRBD2 reflects the table's D call only, with no check against the DNA. TRBV21-1 is a listed pseudogene. The CDR3 runs 11 residues. CDR3 coding DNA: TGTGCCAGCAGCCTTAGTGTCCCCCAAATCTTC. Protein sequence: CASSLSVPQIF.

The chain has TRBV28 and TRBJ2-1, with TRBD1 matching 9 bases. V lost 2 bases to trimming and J lost 6 bases; unmatched junction nucleotides: 8. CDR3 length equals 16 residues. Germline V lookup: CDR1 MDHEN, CDR2 SYDVKM. DNA of the CDR3: TGTGCCAGCAGTTTAGCCACAGGGGGCACCCCCAATGAGCAGTTCTTC. It specifies CASSLATGGTPNEQFF.

This clone was seen once. The rearrangement uses TRBV6-4 and TRBJ2-1, with D possibly being TRBD2 (7 bases). The CDR3 totals 14 residues. Germline V lookup: CDR1 MRHNA, CDR2 SNTAGT. With 3 bases removed from V and 7 bases from J, the gap between germline ends came to 13 bases. Here the CDR3 DNA reads TGTGCCAGCAGTGAGGGGGCGCGGGGGAATGAGCAGTTCTTC. Its protein is CASSEGARGNEQFF.

The V gene is TRBV2, the J gene TRBJ2-1; 8 bases fit TRBD2. The CDR3 length is 16 residues. CDR1 is SNHLY, CDR2 FYNNEI, per germline. After removal of 6 bases from V and 2 bases from J, the junction contained 9 bases not matched to a gene. CDR3 DNA sequence: TGTGCCAGCAGGGAACGGGGGGGAGTGGCCTACAATGAGCAGTTCTTC. Translating gives CASRERGGVAYNEQFF.

This chain uses TRBV19 with TRBJ1-5; no definite D call. Trimming pared 7 bases from V and 6 bases from J, leaving 19 bases between. The CDR3 has 15 residues. The germline gives CDR1 LNHDA, CDR2 SQIVND (reference sequence). The DNA of the CDR3 is TGTGCCAGTATTGGCCGGGAGGTAAAGTTTCAGCCCCAGCATTTT. Protein: CASIGREVKFQPQHF.

This clone has more than one count but fewer than ten. This sequence joins TRBV18 and TRBJ2-7; 8 nucleotides agree with TRBD1. CDR1 is KGHSH and CDR2 is LQKENI in the germline V gene. J lost 6 bases, V lost 3 bases, and 7 bases had no gene match. This CDR3 contains 14 residues. CDR3 coding DNA: TGTGCCAGCTCACCTACACAGGGGGTTTTCGAGCAGTACTTC. Amino acid sequence: CASSPTQGVFEQYF.

The V and J genes are TRBV7-2 and TRBJ2-5; 9 bases agree with TRBD2. The CDR3 loop spans 16 amino acids. The V and J ends lost 4 bases and 4 bases, in that order; junction bases with no gene match: 10. Looked up from germline, CDR1 is SGHTA and CDR2 is FQGNSA. CDR3 in amino acids: CASSSLGGRALETQYF. CDR3 nucleotide sequence: TGTGCCAGCAGCTCTCTAGGCGGGAGGGCCTTAGAGACCCAGTACTTC.

The rearrangement joins TRBV10-3 to TRBJ1-1, with 7 nucleotides matching TRBD1. Germline CDR1 reads ENHRY; CDR2 reads SYGVKD. J gave up 1 base and V 0 bases, and 5 bases lay outside the gene matches. The CDR3 runs to 16 residues. In DNA form, the CDR3 reads TGTGCCATCAGTGAGTCTTCGACAGGGTGGAACACTGAAGCTTTCTTT. Protein product: CAISESSTGWNTEAFF.

This chain connects TRBV6-5 to TRBJ1-6; 7 bases align to TRBD1. This CDR3 is built from 13 residues. The trim removed 6 bases at V and 10 bases at J, leaving 6 bases unmatched. The germline CDR1 and CDR2 sequences are MNHEY and SVGAGI. The CDR3 here is CASRRTGDSPLHF. As DNA, the CDR3 is TGTGCCAGCAGGAGGACAGGAGACTCACCCCTCCACTTT.

The V call is TRBV5-1, the J call TRBJ1-5; no firm D call. The V gene lost 2 bases and the J gene lost 0 bases, with 18 bases spanning the gap. This CDR3 contains 18 residues. Germline V CDR1 and CDR2: SGHRS, YFSETQ. In nucleotides, the CDR3 is TGCGCCAGCAGCTTCCTAGGTCTCTTAACGAGTAGCAATCAGCCCCAGCATTTT. Residues: CASSFLGLLTSSNQPQHF.

The chain employs TRBV7-3 and TRBJ2-1, with 14 positions matching TRBD2. V shed 5 bases, J shed 5 bases, and the junction held 8 bases outside the gene matches. The CDR3 covers 17 residues. Germline CDR1 is SGHTA and CDR2 is FQGTGA. The CDR3 nucleotides read TGTGCCAGCAGCACCTCGGGACTAGCGGGAGAGGACAATGAGCAGTTCTTC. It codes for CASSTSGLAGEDNEQFF. Full variable domain (missing parts from reference TRBV7-3 and TRBJ2-1): GAGVSQTPSNKVTEKGKYVELRCDPISGHTALYWYRQSLGQGPEFLIYFQGTGAADDSGLPNDRFFAVRPEGSVSTLKIQRTERGDSAVYLCASSTSGLAGEDNEQFFGPGTRLTVL.

This clone was detected only once. The chain combines TRBV11-1 with TRBJ2-3; a possible D gene is TRBD1 (6 bases). Germline lookup yields CDR1 SGHAT and CDR2 FQDESV (reference sequence). Trimming shortened V by 4 bases and J by 2 bases, and 13 bases separated the two germline ends. CDR3 length equals 15 residues. CDR3 region: CASSSPGHPTDTQYF. The CDR3 DNA reads as TGTGCCAGCAGCTCACCGGGACACCCCACAGATACGCAGTATTTT.

This chain connects TRBV5-4 to TRBJ1-1, with 9 positions matching TRBD1. Germline V gene sequence: CDR1 SGHNT, CDR2 YYREEE (reference sequence). V was pared by 4 bases and J by 1 base, with 5 bases of the junction left unmatched. The CDR3 has 15 residues. CDR3 region: CASSVPGQGNTEAFF. As DNA, the CDR3 is TGTGCCAGCAGCGTTCCGGGACAGGGGAACACTGAAGCTTTCTTT.

The chain is built from TRBV14 and TRBJ1-2; D not certain. The CDR3 runs to 14 residues. The germline CDR1 and CDR2 sequences are SGHDN and FVKESK. V was pared by 0 bases and J by 9 bases, with 14 bases between. The CDR3 coding sequence is TGTGCCAGCAGCCAAGAGTTTCAAAGAGGTCGCTACACCTTC. Translation: CASSQEFQRGRYTF.

V is TRBV11-2 and J is TRBJ1-2; 8 bases agree with TRBD1. Germline lookup yields CDR1 SGHAT and CDR2 FQNNGV. CDR3 size: 14 residues. V shed 6 bases, J shed 2 bases, and the junction held 5 bases outside the gene matches. The CDR3 nucleotides are TGTGCCAGCAGACGACAGGGGAGGAACTATGGCTACACCTTC. Translated, it gives CASRRQGRNYGYTF.

The chain employs TRBV30 and TRBJ1-5; 10 bases fit TRBD1. The junction had 6 bases not matched to a gene; V was cut back by 1 base and J by 9 bases. The CDR3 is made up of 14 amino acids. Germline V gene lookup returns CDR1 GTSNPN and CDR2 SVGIG (reference sequence). The CDR3 region is CAWSGRDRGLPQHF. The CDR3 coding sequence is TGTGCCTGGAGTGGCCGGGACAGGGGTTTGCCCCAGCATTTT.

There are a few counts of this clone. The sample has other DNA sequences that encode this CDR3 too. V and J are TRBV27 and TRBJ1-3, with D maybe TRBD1 (5 bases). From germline, CDR1 is MNHEY and CDR2 SMNVEV (reference sequence). V gave up 2 bases and J gave up 0 bases, with 8 bases separating them. The CDR3 has 15 residues. CDR3 loop: CASSLQGSSGNTIYF. In DNA, the CDR3 is TGTGCCAGCAGTTTACAGGGAAGCTCTGGAAACACCATATATTTT.

The rearrangement links TRBV2 to TRBJ2-7, with 10 nucleotides matching TRBD1. The V gene's germline CDR1 is SNHLY and CDR2 FYNNEI. The CDR3 length is 12 residues. V was clipped by 6 bases and J by 5 bases; unmatched bases: 1. Here the CDR3 reads CASRTGGHEQYF. CDR3 nucleotides: TGTGCCAGCAGGACAGGGGGCCACGAGCAGTACTTC.

The chain has TRBV27 and TRBJ2-4; possibly TRBD1 for D (8 bases). CDR1 is MNHEY and CDR2 is SMNVEV in the germline V gene (reference sequence). Trimming pared 6 bases from V and 7 bases from J, leaving 19 bases between. CDR3 length: 15 amino acids. This CDR3 reads CASSQMYRGGNIQYF. In nucleotides, the CDR3 is TGTGCCAGCAGCCAAATGTACAGGGGGGGGAACATTCAGTACTTC.

The chain combines TRBV7-4 with TRBJ2-7, with 12 bases lining up with TRBD2. The ends lost 5 bases at V and 4 bases at J; junction bases unmatched: 12. The CDR3 spans 17 residues. In germline, CDR1 is SGHVT, CDR2 SQSDAQ. Here the CDR3 DNA reads TGTGCCAGCAGCCCGGACCGGCTAGCGGGGGGGAGTTACGAGCAGTACTTC. This codes for CASSPDRLAGGSYEQYF.

V and J are TRBV18 and TRBJ1-1; D unresolved. From germline, CDR1 is KGHSH and CDR2 LQKENI. Between the trimmed V and J ends, which lost 2 bases and 5 bases, there was a span of 9 bases. The CDR3 runs 13 residues. The CDR3 loop is CASSPGSRTEAFF. The CDR3 region has the DNA TGTGCCAGCTCACCAGGGAGTCGTACTGAAGCTTTCTTT.

V is TRBV6-1 and J is TRBJ2-5; TRBD1 aligns across 7 bases. The trim removed 6 bases at V and 7 bases at J, leaving 8 bases unmatched. This CDR3 region has 13 residues. Germline V CDR1 and CDR2: MNHNS, SASEGT. The CDR3 sequence is CASRLRQGGTQYF. In nucleotides, the CDR3 is TGTGCCAGCAGACTTCGACAGGGTGGGACCCAGTACTTC.

The J gene is TRBJ2-7, the V gene TRBV4-1; no reliable D call. Germline V gene data show CDR1 as MGHRA and CDR2 as YSYEKL. V was trimmed by 2 bases and J by 4 bases, leaving 9 bases between them. There are 13 residues in the CDR3. CDR3: CASSQTQLYEQYF. The DNA of the CDR3 is TGCGCCAGCAGCCAAACCCAACTTTACGAGCAGTACTTC.

The V gene is TRBV27, the J gene TRBJ1-2, with D possibly matching TRBD1 (5 bases). The CDR3 loop spans 14 amino acids. Germline CDR1 and CDR2: MNHEY and SMNVEV (reference sequence). Between the trimmed V and J ends, which lost 6 bases and 0 bases, there was a span of 11 bases. The CDR3 coding sequence is TGTGCCAGCAGCTCGACAGCCCCTAACTATGGCTACACCTTC. It translates to CASSSTAPNYGYTF.

The V call is TRBV19, the J call TRBJ2-6, with 9 bases identical to TRBD1. The CDR3 consists of 17 residues. CDR1 LNHDA and CDR2 SQIVND come from the germline V gene (reference sequence). The J segment lost 3 bases and the V segment lost 5 bases, leaving 8 bases of the junction unmatched. As DNA, the CDR3 is TGTGCCAGTAGTTTCGGGACAGGGAGTAGTGGGGCCAACGTCCTGACTTTC. The encoded protein is CASSFGTGSSGANVLTF.